This TCR beta chain is from a study of T cells in Graves' hyperthyroidism and ophthalmopathy. Overall study results and limits: Expanded thyroid clonotypes (above 0.001) were mostly also found in blood. Model-based prediction identified ophthalmopathy a median roughly 5.9 months prior to its onset.

This clonotype was seen repeatedly, ten times or more. Its antigen is still unknown. TCR beta CDR3 regions were amplified from RNA. The TCR CDR3 first-round RT-PCR relied on the HTBI primer set. MiXCR, applied by TCRdb to the multiplex PCR reads, yields one record per CDR3 protein. The sample has about 640,000 distinct CDR3 sequences; less than 25% are singletons. Clinicians diagnosed patients from clinical symptoms, serum thyroxine and TRAb, thyroid ultrasound and orbital computed tomography. There are 13 residues in the CDR3. Germline CDR1 DFQATT, CDR2 SNEGSKA (reference sequence). Input material: blood. The TCR was taken from a man between 25 and 39 years old with Graves' ophthalmopathy. The chain couples TRBV20-1 to TRBJ2-7; 9 bases agree with TRBD2. The CDR3 spells CSGGAGGSYEQYF. The CDR3 region has the DNA TGCAGCGGGGGAGCGGGAGGTTCCTACGAGCAGTACTTC.